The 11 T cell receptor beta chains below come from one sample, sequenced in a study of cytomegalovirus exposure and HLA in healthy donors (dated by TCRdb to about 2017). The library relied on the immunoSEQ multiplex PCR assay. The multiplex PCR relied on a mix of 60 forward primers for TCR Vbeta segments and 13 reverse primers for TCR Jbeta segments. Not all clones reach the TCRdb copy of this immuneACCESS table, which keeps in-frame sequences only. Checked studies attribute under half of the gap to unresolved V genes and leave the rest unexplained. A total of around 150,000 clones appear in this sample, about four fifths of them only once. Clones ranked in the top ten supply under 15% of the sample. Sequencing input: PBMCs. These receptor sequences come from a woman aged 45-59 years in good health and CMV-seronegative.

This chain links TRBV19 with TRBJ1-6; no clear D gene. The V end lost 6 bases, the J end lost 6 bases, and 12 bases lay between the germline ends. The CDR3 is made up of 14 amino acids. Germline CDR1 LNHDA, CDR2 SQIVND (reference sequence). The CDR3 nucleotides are TGTGCCAGTAGGGCCAGAACATTTAATTCACCCCTCCACTTT. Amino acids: CASRARTFNSPLHF.

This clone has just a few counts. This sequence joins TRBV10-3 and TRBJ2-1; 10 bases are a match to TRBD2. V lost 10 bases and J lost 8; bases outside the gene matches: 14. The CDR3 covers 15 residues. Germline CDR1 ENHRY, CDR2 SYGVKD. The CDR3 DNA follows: TGTGCCACCCTCCGAGGGCTAGCGGGGGCGGATGAGCAGTTCTTC. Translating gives CATLRGLAGADEQFF.

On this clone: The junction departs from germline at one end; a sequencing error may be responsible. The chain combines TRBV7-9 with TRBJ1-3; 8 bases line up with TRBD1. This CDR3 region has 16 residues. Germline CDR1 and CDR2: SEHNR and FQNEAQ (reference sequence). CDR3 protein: CSSRNKDREAGNTIYF. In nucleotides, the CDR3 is TGTTCCAGCAGGAACAAGGACAGGGAAGCTGGAAACACCATATATTTT.

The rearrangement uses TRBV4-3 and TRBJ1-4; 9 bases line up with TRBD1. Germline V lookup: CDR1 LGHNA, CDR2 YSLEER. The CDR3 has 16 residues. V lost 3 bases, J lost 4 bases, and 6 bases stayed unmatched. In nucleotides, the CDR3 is TGCGCCAGCAGCCAGGACAGGGGTGTAATTAATGAAAAACTGTTTTTT. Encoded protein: CASSQDRGVINEKLFF.

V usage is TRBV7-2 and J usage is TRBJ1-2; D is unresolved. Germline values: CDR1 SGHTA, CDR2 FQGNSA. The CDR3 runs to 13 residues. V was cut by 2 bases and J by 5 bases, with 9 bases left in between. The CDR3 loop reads CASSLTSGYGYTF. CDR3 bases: TGTGCCAGCAGCTTAACTTCCGGGTATGGCTACACCTTC.

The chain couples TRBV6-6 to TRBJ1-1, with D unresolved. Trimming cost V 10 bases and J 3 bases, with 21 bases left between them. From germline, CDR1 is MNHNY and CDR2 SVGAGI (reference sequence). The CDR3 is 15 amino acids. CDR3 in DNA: TGTGCCACCAAGGTAGGAGGCTACCTATACACTGAAGCTTTCTTT. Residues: CATKVGGYLYTEAFF.

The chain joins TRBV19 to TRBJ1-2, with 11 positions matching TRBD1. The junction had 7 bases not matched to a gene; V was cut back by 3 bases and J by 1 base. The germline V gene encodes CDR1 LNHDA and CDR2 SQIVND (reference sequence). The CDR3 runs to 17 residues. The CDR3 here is CASSITGQGGDNYGYTF. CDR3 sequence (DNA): TGTGCCAGTAGTATTACGGGACAGGGGGGCGATAACTATGGCTACACCTTC.

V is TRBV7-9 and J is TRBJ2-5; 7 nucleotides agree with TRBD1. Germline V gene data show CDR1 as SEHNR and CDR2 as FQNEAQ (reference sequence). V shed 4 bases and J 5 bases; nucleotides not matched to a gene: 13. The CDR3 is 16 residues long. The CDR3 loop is CASSSRALTGRETQYF. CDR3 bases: TGTGCCAGCAGCTCCCGGGCCCTGACAGGGCGGGAGACCCAGTACTTC.

The CDR3 here is CASSSTGNTEAFF. The CDR3 DNA follows: TGTGCCAGCAGCTCGACAGGGAACACTGAAGCTTTCTTT. J is TRBJ1-1 and V is TRBV7-2, with D perhaps matching TRBD1 (6 bases). This CDR3 is built from 13 residues. Germline V lookup: CDR1 SGHTA, CDR2 FQGNSA. Trimming took 4 bases from V and 1 from J, leaving 7 bases between them.

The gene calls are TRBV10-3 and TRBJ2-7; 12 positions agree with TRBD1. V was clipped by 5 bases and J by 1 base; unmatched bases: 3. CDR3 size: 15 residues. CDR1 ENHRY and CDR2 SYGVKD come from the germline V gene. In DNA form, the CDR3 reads TGTGCCATCAGTAGGGACAGGGGGCCATCCTACGAGCAGTACTTC. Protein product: CAISRDRGPSYEQYF.

The CDR3 nucleotides read TGTGCCAGCACCAGGACAGGGAACACTGAAGCTTTCTTT. Translating it yields CASTRTGNTEAFF. The genes are TRBV6-6 and TRBJ1-1, with 7 positions matching TRBD1. The CDR3 is made up of 13 amino acids. V trimming: 7 bases; J trimming: 1 base; junction bases outside the gene matches: 3. Germline loops: CDR1 MNHNY, CDR2 SVGAGI (reference sequence).